The 14 T cell receptor beta chains below all came from one sample that was sequenced in a study of blood T cell repertoires in COVID-19. Sequencing used immunoSEQ multiplex PCR; TCRdb keeps in-frame clones, though not all of them. The sample lists approximately 90,000 clones; less than 90% were seen once. Sequenced: peripheral blood. All receptors derive from a man aged 55 to 69 with acute or convalescent COVID-19.

This sequence joins TRBV9 and TRBJ2-2; D ambiguous. This CDR3 has 14 residues. The germline gives CDR1 SGDLS, CDR2 YYNGEE. V lost 4 bases to trimming and J lost 6 bases, with 13 bases between them. The CDR3: CASSPTNYPGELFF. CDR3 nucleotides: TGTGCCAGCAGCCCCACGAACTATCCCGGGGAGCTGTTTTTT.

The DNA for the CDR3 is TGTGCCAGCAGCCAAGGCCACCTCGGACTAGCGGGTACCTCAGATACGCAGTATTTT. This sequence encodes CASSQGHLGLAGTSDTQYF. This rearrangement joins TRBV3-1 (or the pseudogene TRBV3-2) to TRBJ2-3; 11 bases agree with TRBD2. Germline CDR1 reads LGHDT; CDR2 reads YNNKEL (reference sequence). The CDR3 spans 19 residues. V shed 1 base, J shed 4 bases, and the junction held 13 bases outside the gene matches.

V and J are TRBV11-2 and TRBJ2-2; TRBD2 aligns across 7 bases. Per germline, CDR1 SGHAT and CDR2 FQNNGV. The CDR3 is made up of 15 amino acids. V shed 6 bases, J shed 5 bases, and the junction held 9 bases outside the gene matches. CDR3 residues: CASRGRGVRTGELFF. CDR3 bases: TGTGCCAGCAGAGGACGGGGGGTTCGAACCGGGGAGCTGTTTTTT.

This clone was seen repeatedly, ten times or more. The chain links TRBV7-9 to TRBJ2-7, with TRBD1 identical over 10 bases. From germline, CDR1 is SEHNR and CDR2 FQNEAQ (reference sequence). The CDR3 runs to 16 residues. The J segment lost 3 bases and the V segment lost 2 bases, leaving 7 bases of the junction unmatched. CDR3 sequence (DNA): TGTGCCAGCAGCTTACCAAGGACAGGGGGGGACTACGAGCAGTACTTC. Encoded protein: CASSLPRTGGDYEQYF.

The V call is TRBV4-1, the J call TRBJ1-4, with 7 positions matching TRBD1. From germline, CDR1 is MGHRA and CDR2 YSYEKL. Germline trimming cut 1 base from V and 3 bases from J; bases unmatched to any gene: 8. This CDR3 has 17 residues. The CDR3 region has the DNA TGCGCCAGCAGCCAAGGCGTACTCGGGACAGCTAATGAAAAACTGTTTTTT. Translating it yields CASSQGVLGTANEKLFF.

This rearrangement joins TRBV5-4 to TRBJ2-7; D uncertain. The CDR3 loop spans 14 amino acids. Trimming removed 0 bases at V and 4 bases at J, with 11 bases between. Germline V CDR1 and CDR2: SGHNT, YYREEE (reference sequence). The CDR3 DNA reads TGTGCCAGCAGCTTGGTTGGCAGTTTGTACGAGCAGTACTTC. Its protein is CASSLVGSLYEQYF.

The chain uses TRBV29-1 and TRBJ2-3; perhaps TRBD1 as D (6 bases). The CDR3 sequence is 11 residues long. V lost 8 bases and J 3 bases, leaving 9 bases between the germline ends. The germline gives CDR1 SQVTM, CDR2 ANQGSEA. Written as DNA, the CDR3 is TGCAGCTCCGACAGGACAGATACGCAGTATTTT. It encodes CSSDRTDTQYF.

V is TRBV7-2 and J is TRBJ2-7, with 13 bases aligning to TRBD2. Germline V gene lookup returns CDR1 SGHTA and CDR2 FQGNSA. After removal of 4 bases from V and 3 bases from J, the junction contained 6 bases not matched to a gene. The CDR3 length is 16 residues. The chain's CDR3 is CASSSWTSGRLYEQYF. CDR3 nucleotides: TGTGCCAGCAGCTCTTGGACTAGCGGGAGACTCTACGAGCAGTACTTC.

In this sample, this clone turned up once. This chain links TRBV19 with TRBJ2-2, with D maybe TRBD2 (6 bases). The CDR3 spans 15 residues. Trimming left V 10 bases short and J 7 bases short, with 22 bases between. CDR1 is LNHDA, CDR2 SQIVND, per germline (reference sequence). DNA for the CDR3: TGTGCCACCGCCCGGAGGGGAGTCGGGGACGGGGAGCTGTTTTTT. Translation: CATARRGVGDGELFF.

This CDR3 reads CASSLSWTVVNYGYTF. In DNA form, the CDR3 reads TGTGCCAGCAGCTTAAGTTGGACAGTAGTTAACTATGGCTACACCTTC. This sequence joins TRBV7-2 and TRBJ1-2, with a possible D match to TRBD1 (6 bases). CDR3 size: 16 residues. The V gene's germline CDR1 is SGHTA and CDR2 FQGNSA. The germline V and J ends were trimmed by 2 bases and 1 base, with 14 bases remaining between them.

The rearrangement links TRBV19 to TRBJ1-6, with D maybe TRBD1 (5 bases). V lost 4 bases, J lost 0 bases, and 7 bases lay in between. The CDR3 has 15 amino acids. Germline lookup yields CDR1 LNHDA and CDR2 SQIVND (reference sequence). The CDR3 nucleotides are TGTGCCAGTAGTACCGACAGCTCCTATAATTCACCCCTCCACTTT. Translation: CASSTDSSYNSPLHF.

The chain has TRBV7-3 and TRBJ2-3, with D possibly TRBD2 on 5 matching bases. The CDR3 extends over 13 amino acids. V shed 5 bases and J shed 1 base, with 7 bases lying between them. The germline gives CDR1 SGHTA, CDR2 FQGTGA. Here the CDR3 reads CASSRTGTDTQYF. The DNA for the CDR3 is TGTGCCAGCAGCCGGACTGGCACAGATACGCAGTATTTT.

The CDR3 loop reads CATSSTSGGQETQYF. The CDR3 DNA reads TGTGCCACCAGCAGCACCTCAGGGGGACAAGAGACCCAGTACTTC. This chain links TRBV15 with TRBJ2-5; the match to TRBD1 covers 7 bases. The germline gives CDR1 LNHNV, CDR2 YYDKDF (reference sequence). The CDR3 has 15 amino acids. The J segment lost 2 bases and the V segment lost 3 bases, leaving 6 bases of the junction unmatched.

In regard to this clone: The sample carries other DNA sequences with the same CDR3. The chain carries TRBV6-5 and TRBJ1-1; no reliable D call. CDR3 length equals 13 residues. The germline V and J ends were trimmed by 3 bases and 2 bases, with 7 bases remaining between them. The germline V gene encodes CDR1 MNHEY and CDR2 SVGAGI. The DNA of the CDR3 is TGTGCCAGCAGTTATTCGAGAAACACTGAAGCTTTCTTT. Translated: CASSYSRNTEAFF.